The sequence of this TCR beta chain was determined in a study of molecular identifiers for immune sequencing clone quantification. As for the study in general: Replicate runs used RNA from about 20,000 or 100,000 naive CD8 cells, which was split five ways into aliquots, and four of those aliquots were then sequenced.

Findings and caveats of the study: Identical TCR molecules that share a barcode could lead to an underestimation of highly expanded clone sizes.

This clonotype was seen repeatedly, ten times or more. No antigen is known for it. TCRdb independently ran MiXCR on the PCR reads; one entry per CDR3 protein. The sample includes about 510,000 distinct CDR3 sequences, less than 30% of them seen just once. V was clipped by 6 bases and J by 5 bases; unmatched bases: 8. Germline assignment: CDR1 MNHEY and CDR2 SVGEGT. This CDR3 is 14 amino acids long. Material for sequencing was naive CD8+ T cells from blood, with Jurkat cell RNA spiked in. The subset: FACS-sorted CD8+CD4-CCR7+CD45RA+ naive T cells. This sequence was found in a human donor in good health. Some libraries in this study had Jurkat cell RNA spiked in. The V call is TRBV6-2 or TRBV6-3, the J call TRBJ1-1, with 8 bases fitting TRBD1. The DNA of the CDR3 is TGTGCCAGCAGCTCGGACAGGGTGTATACTGAAGCTTTCTTT. This encodes CASSSDRVYTEAFF.